This entry is about one TCR beta chain. A multiplex PCR was run with 60 Vbeta primers and 13 Jbeta primers. The repertoire was sequenced with immunoSEQ multiplex PCR; TCRdb's copy has only in-frame clones and lacks some. The table shows under 200,000 clones, with around four fifths occurring only once. The CDR3 spans 15 residues. The germline gives CDR1 LGHNT, CDR2 FRNRAP. Trimming removed 2 bases from V and 7 bases from J; junction bases left unmatched: 7. The sample comes from a study of cytomegalovirus exposure and HLA in healthy donors. The receptor comes from a woman aged 45-60 years in good health and CMV-seropositive. The J gene is TRBJ2-1, the V gene TRBV12-5; TRBD2 matches 8 bases. The source material was PBMCs. CDR3 in DNA: TGTGCTAGTGGTTTGATCCGGGGGGGCCAAAATGAGCAGTTCTTC. Its protein is CASGLIRGGQNEQFF.